This paragraph reports one T cell receptor (beta chain). Calling Graves' hyperthyroidism stable meant ophthalmopathy did not progress within 18 months. Orbital computed tomography, thyroid ultrasound, serum thyroxine and TRAb, and clinical symptoms together informed the diagnoses. A roughly 9.3 ml volume of fresh peripheral blood provided the PBMCs. The CDR3 is 14 residues long. Looked up from germline, CDR1 is MNHEY and CDR2 is SVGAGI. The junction had 6 bases not matched to a gene; V was cut back by 7 bases and J by 3 bases. The data are from a study of T cells in Graves' hyperthyroidism and ophthalmopathy. In the study overall: Peripheral blood was obtained at initial diagnosis, preceding any treatment.

What was amplified from RNA transcripts were TCR beta CDR3 regions. Primed by the HTBI set, a first-round RT-PCR was run on the TCR CDR3. One entry per CDR3 protein, called by TCRdb with MiXCR from the multiplex PCR reads. The repertoire includes around 700,000 distinct CDR3 sequences, approximately 36% of them detected once, and around 30% sits in the top ten. The TCR comes from a woman between 35 and 50 years old with Graves' hyperthyroidism. The chain has TRBV6-5 and TRBJ1-5, with 7 bases that match TRBD1. The source material was blood. The CDR3 protein is CASNRGSDNQPQHF. The CDR3 DNA sequence: TGTGCCAGCAACAGGGGCTCGGACAATCAGCCCCAGCATTTT.